A selection of T cell receptor beta chains follows, all from one sample in a study of shared clonotypes between healthy human individuals. Some clones are missing from TCRdb's copy, which holds only in-frame ones; the method was immunoSEQ multiplex PCR. This sample has hundreds of thousands of clones, with 92% found just once. The sample taken for sequencing was naive CD8+ T cells sorted from blood. Every receptor here comes from a young man in good health. Each CDR3 is given with its conserved first and last residue. A D gene is named only where the DNA matches it firmly. The listing skips clone size in some rows; elsewhere it reads once, few, many or a size class.

cdr3_aa: CASSLKETQYF; cdr3_nt: TGTGCCAGCAGTTTGAAGGAGACCCAGTACTTC; j_call: TRBJ2-5; d_call: -; v_call: TRBV28; clone_size: few
cdr3_aa: CASREPGDVNTEAFF; cdr3_nt: TGTGCCAGCAGAGAGCCGGGGGATGTGAACACTGAAGCTTTCTTT; j_call: TRBJ1-1; d_call: -; v_call: TRBV7-9; clone_size: -
cdr3_aa: CASTRGTSGRGEQFF; cdr3_nt: TGTGCCAGCACTCGGGGTACTAGCGGGAGGGGTGAGCAGTTCTTC; j_call: TRBJ2-1; d_call: TRBD2; v_call: TRBV27; clone_size: -
cdr3_aa: CASSPGDREAFF; cdr3_nt: TGTGCCAGCAGTCCGGGGGACAGAGAAGCTTTCTTT; j_call: TRBJ1-1; d_call: TRBD1; v_call: TRBV6-6; clone_size: -
cdr3_aa: CAWTATGVDEQYF; cdr3_nt: TGTGCCTGGACCGCAACTGGGGTTGACGAGCAGTACTTC; j_call: TRBJ2-7; d_call: -; v_call: TRBV30; clone_size: -
cdr3_aa: CASSPGGRETQYF; cdr3_nt: TGTGCCAGCAGTCCCGGGGGGAGGGAGACCCAGTACTTC; j_call: TRBJ2-5; d_call: TRBD2; v_call: TRBV25-1; clone_size: -
cdr3_aa: CASSRGAGTGSNTGELFF; cdr3_nt: TGTGCCAGCAGCCGGGGGGCTGGGACAGGGTCGAACACCGGGGAGCTGTTTTTT; j_call: TRBJ2-2; d_call: TRBD1; v_call: TRBV5-4; clone_size: -
cdr3_aa: CASGETTGELFF; cdr3_nt: TGCGCCAGCGGAGAAACCACCGGGGAGCTGTTTTTT; j_call: TRBJ2-2; d_call: -; v_call: TRBV10-2; clone_size: -
cdr3_aa: CASSEDQHYEQYF; cdr3_nt: TGTGCCAGCAGCGAAGACCAACACTACGAGCAGTACTTC; j_call: TRBJ2-7; d_call: -; v_call: TRBV9; clone_size: -
cdr3_aa: CASSLAGTSGYRSYEQYF; cdr3_nt: TGTGCCAGCAGTTTGGCCGGGACTAGCGGGTACCGTTCTTACGAGCAGTACTTC; j_call: TRBJ2-7; d_call: TRBD2; v_call: TRBV27; clone_size: once
cdr3_aa: CSVDGGPYEQYF; cdr3_nt: TGCAGCGTTGACGGGGGGCCCTACGAGCAGTACTTC; j_call: TRBJ2-7; d_call: -; v_call: TRBV29-1; clone_size: -
cdr3_aa: CASSVEGGKTEAFF; cdr3_nt: TGTGCCAGCAGCGTAGAAGGGGGTAAGACTGAAGCTTTCTTT; j_call: TRBJ1-1; d_call: -; v_call: TRBV9; clone_size: -
cdr3_aa: CASSYYGGDLTYEQYF; cdr3_nt: TGTGCCAGCAGTTATTACGGAGGCGATCTTACCTACGAGCAGTACTTC; j_call: TRBJ2-7; d_call: -; v_call: TRBV6-5; clone_size: once
cdr3_aa: CASSLTSESYEQYF; cdr3_nt: TGTGCCAGCAGCTTGACTAGCGAGTCCTACGAGCAGTACTTC; j_call: TRBJ2-7; d_call: TRBD2; v_call: TRBV7-2; clone_size: -
cdr3_aa: CASSLNGRETQYF; cdr3_nt: TGTGCCAGCAGCTTAAATGGGAGAGAGACCCAGTACTTC; j_call: TRBJ2-5; d_call: -; v_call: TRBV7-3; clone_size: -
cdr3_aa: CASSEMGGRSYNEQFF; cdr3_nt: TGTGCCAGCAGCGAAATGGGGGGAAGATCCTACAATGAGCAGTTCTTC; j_call: TRBJ2-1; d_call: -; v_call: TRBV28; clone_size: -
cdr3_aa: CASSQRSNEQFF; cdr3_nt: TGTGCCAGCAGCCAGAGAAGTAATGAGCAGTTCTTC; j_call: TRBJ2-1; d_call: -; v_call: TRBV27; clone_size: -
cdr3_aa: CASRPLRQGSEKLFF; cdr3_nt: TGTGCCAGCAGGCCCCTAAGACAGGGAAGTGAAAAACTGTTTTTT; j_call: TRBJ1-4; d_call: TRBD1; v_call: TRBV28; clone_size: -
cdr3_aa: CARGVQDQETQYF; cdr3_nt: TGTGCCCGCGGGGTTCAAGACCAAGAGACCCAGTACTTC; j_call: TRBJ2-5; d_call: -; v_call: TRBV2; clone_size: -
cdr3_aa: CASSLKGYTEAFF; cdr3_nt: TGCGCCAGCAGCTTAAAGGGGTACACTGAAGCTTTCTTT; j_call: TRBJ1-1; d_call: -; v_call: TRBV5-1; clone_size: once
cdr3_aa: CASSTRQGPNTEAFF; cdr3_nt: TGTGCCAGCAGCACACGACAGGGCCCGAACACTGAAGCTTTCTTT; j_call: TRBJ1-1; d_call: TRBD1; v_call: TRBV9; clone_size: -
cdr3_aa: CASSLGGSVYEQYF; cdr3_nt: TGTGCCAGCAGCTTAGGCGGGAGCGTCTACGAGCAGTACTTC; j_call: TRBJ2-7; d_call: TRBD2; v_call: TRBV7-6; clone_size: once
cdr3_aa: CASSPSGGVGTGELFF; cdr3_nt: TGTGCCAGCAGTCCCTCCGGGGGCGTCGGCACCGGGGAGCTGTTTTTT; j_call: TRBJ2-2; d_call: -; v_call: TRBV28; clone_size: -